A selection of T cell receptor beta chains follows, all from one sample in a study of blood T cell repertoires in COVID-19. Produced via immunoSEQ multiplex PCR; TCRdb's table is partial and in-frame only. The sample consists of tens of thousands of clones, 87% of them appearing once. Sequencing was done on a sample of peripheral blood. All receptors come from a male donor with acute or convalescent COVID-19. Both conserved end residues are part of each CDR3. The D gene is left open where the match is weak. Expanded clones get a size class; other rows say once, few or many, or leave the size out.

>TRBJ2-3|NA|TRBV6-5|TRBD1
CASRIQGADTQYF
TGTGCCAGCAGAATCCAGGGGGCAGATACGCAGTATTTT
>TRBJ2-3|once|TRBV18|NA
CASSPLWGSPSTDTQYF
TGTGCCAGCTCACCCCTCTGGGGCAGCCCTAGCACAGATACGCAGTATTTT
>TRBJ2-5|NA|TRBV27|TRBD1
CASRRGINQYF
TGTGCCAGCCGCAGGGGGATTAACCAGTACTTC
>TRBJ1-4|NA|TRBV25-1|TRBD1
CASSARTGGEKLFF
TGTGCCAGCAGTGCTAGGACAGGGGGTGAAAAACTGTTTTTT
>TRBJ1-2|NA|TRBV28|TRBD1
CASSRWGTDANYGYTF
TGTGCCAGCAGCCGCTGGGGGACAGACGCTAACTATGGCTACACCTTC
>TRBJ1-4|NA|TRBV19|NA
CASRPGARNEKLFF
TGTGCCAGTAGGCCAGGGGCACGTAATGAAAAACTGTTTTTT
>TRBJ2-1|NA|TRBV11-2|TRBD1
CASSLGTGRPYNEQFF
TGTGCCAGCAGCTTAGGGACAGGGAGGCCCTACAATGAGCAGTTCTTC
>TRBJ1-4|once|TRBV24-1|NA
CATSSDTSEKLFF
TGTGCCACCAGTTCCGACACGAGTGAAAAACTGTTTTTT
>TRBJ1-2|NA|TRBV9|NA
CASSLSANYGYTF
TGTGCCAGCTCCCTTTCGGCTAACTATGGCTACACCTTC
>TRBJ2-7|NA|TRBV30|TRBD1
CAWSRDRGGEQYF
TGTGCCTGGTCTCGGGACAGGGGTGGCGAGCAGTACTTC
>TRBJ1-2|NA|TRBV25-1|NA
CASSQTGYYGYTF
TGTGCCAGCAGCCAAACAGGGTACTATGGCTACACCTTC
>TRBJ1-5|NA|TRBV7-9|NA
CASSGGQGGQPQHF
TGTGCCAGCAGCGGCGGGCAGGGAGGTCAGCCCCAGCATTTT
>TRBJ2-1|NA|TRBV6-5|NA
CASSYSNRAYNEQFF
TGTGCCAGCAGTTACTCGAACAGGGCCTACAATGAGCAGTTCTTC
>TRBJ1-6|NA|TRBV6-5|NA
CASGEVRSPLHF
TGTGCCTCGGGGGAGGTCCGATCACCCCTCCACTTT
>TRBJ1-5|NA|TRBV6-1|TRBD1
CASSEALGQGSKRWNQPQHF
TGTGCCAGCAGTGAAGCGCTCGGACAGGGGTCTAAGCGGTGGAATCAGCCCCAGCATTTT
>TRBJ1-2|once|TRBV1|NA
CTSSQDPGGYTF
TGCACCAGCAGCCAAGATCCGGGGGGCTACACCTTC
>TRBJ1-4|NA|TRBV28|NA
CASSPNGPLGDEKLFF
TGTGCCAGCAGTCCCAATGGGCCACTAGGTGATGAAAAACTGTTTTTT
>TRBJ2-2|NA|TRBV28|NA
CASSTEWAGELFSRSAGELFF
TGTGCCAGCAGCACCGAGTGGGCCGGGGAGCTGTTTTCCCGCTCTGCCGGGGAGCTGTTTTTT
>TRBJ1-6|few|TRBV2|NA
CASRRADRSFYNSPLHF
TGTGCCAGCAGGAGGGCAGACAGGAGTTTCTATAATTCACCCCTCCACTTT
>TRBJ1-2|NA|TRBV19|NA
CASSGGLGYGYTF
TGTGCCAGTAGTGGCGGGCTAGGGTATGGCTACACCTTC
>TRBJ1-5|NA|TRBV7-6|NA
CASSLAASDRIYNQPQHF
TGTGCCAGCAGCTTAGCGGCGTCAGACAGAATTTACAATCAGCCCCAGCATTTT
>TRBJ1-6|NA|TRBV14|TRBD1
CASSPGTGGLRNSPLHF
TGTGCCAGCAGCCCAGGGACAGGGGGCCTCCGAAATTCACCCCTCCACTTT
>TRBJ1-2|NA|TRBV27|NA
CASSSIRGGYGYTF
TGTGCCAGCAGCTCCATCCGCGGGGGCTATGGCTACACCTTC
>TRBJ2-1|NA|TRBV6-2/TRBV6-3|NA
CASSGPTDRGQAGVYNEQFF
TGTGCCAGCAGTGGGCCGACGGACAGGGGCCAAGCGGGGGTATACAATGAGCAGTTCTTC
>TRBJ1-1|few|TRBV2|NA
CASSVQGHTEAFF
TGTGCCAGCAGTGTGCAGGGGCACACTGAAGCTTTCTTT
>TRBJ1-2|NA|TRBV5-5|NA
CASSFSPRNGYTF
TGTGCCAGCAGCTTCTCCCCGAGAAATGGCTACACCTTC
>TRBJ2-7|NA|TRBV5-6|TRBD2
CASSLVRTSGDSIWEQYF
TGTGCCAGCAGCTTGGTTAGGACTAGCGGGGACTCAATCTGGGAGCAGTACTTC
>TRBJ1-1|NA|TRBV18|NA
CASSSKEAFF
TGTGCCAGCTCATCAAAAGAAGCTTTCTTT
>TRBJ2-1|once|TRBV5-1|TRBD2
CASSLFLAENYNEQFF
TGCGCCAGCAGCTTGTTCCTAGCGGAGAACTACAATGAGCAGTTCTTC